This T cell receptor beta chain was obtained from a study of cytomegalovirus exposure and HLA in healthy donors. The study, taken as a whole, reports: In a later analysis, CMV-associated beta chains were mostly HLA-associated, it appeared. TCR beta chains numbering more than 150 were designated cytomegalovirus-associated. Productive status was seen about 90% or about 30% of the time for most TCR beta V segments in an earlier analysis.

With 4 bases clipped from V and 3 bases from J, the junction kept 8 bases outside the gene matches. CDR3 size: 14 residues. Germline lookup yields CDR1 GTSNPN and CDR2 SVGIG (reference sequence). 13 Jbeta primers and 60 Vbeta primers were used for the PCR. The table came from immunoSEQ multiplex PCR; TCRdb's copy has only in-frame clones and leaves some out. The table records approximately 130,000 clones, 80% to 90% of them present only once. Turning to this clone: Its matching antigen is unknown.

V is TRBV30 and J is TRBJ2-7; 8 bases fit TRBD1. The sample comprised PBMCs. The TCR comes from a man aged 35-49 years in good health and CMV-seronegative. The CDR3 loop reads CAWNAVQGGYEQYF. CDR3 in DNA: TGTGCCTGGAACGCTGTACAGGGGGGCTACGAGCAGTACTTC.